A selection of T cell receptor beta chains follows, all from one sample in a study of graft-versus-host responses after intestinal transplantation. These receptors lack a known antigen. Repertoires were generated with immunoSEQ multiplex PCR, while TCRdb's copy carries only in-frame clones and drops some. The sample shows 70,000 or so clones, 84% of them seen only once. The sample in question was unstimulated CD4+ T cells sorted from spleen or lymph node cells, obtained before transplant. The receptors derive from a human donor who was the organ donor for an intestinal transplant. Both conserved end residues are part of each CDR3. Each record gives: clone size, J gene, V gene, D gene, CDR3 protein, CDR3 DNA. The D gene is left open where the match is weak. The size of a clone is reported for some rows only, either as once, few or many, or as a class for expanded clones.

clone_size: few; j_call: TRBJ2-3; v_call: TRBV27; d_call: .; cdr3_aa: CASSLFEDTDTQYF; cdr3_nt: TGTGCCAGCAGTTTATTCGAGGATACAGATACGCAGTATTTT
clone_size: .; j_call: TRBJ2-4; v_call: TRBV27; d_call: TRBD1; cdr3_aa: CASGYPGQGQNIQYF; cdr3_nt: TGTGCCAGCGGGTACCCGGGACAGGGCCAAAACATTCAGTACTTC
clone_size: .; j_call: TRBJ2-3; v_call: TRBV9; d_call: TRBD2; cdr3_aa: CASSLSGAIDTQYF; cdr3_nt: TGTGCCAGCAGCCTAAGCGGGGCAATAGATACGCAGTATTTT
clone_size: .; j_call: TRBJ2-1; v_call: TRBV6-4; d_call: TRBD2; cdr3_aa: CASSSGGASYNEQFF; cdr3_nt: TGTGCCAGCAGTTCCGGGGGGGCCTCCTACAATGAGCAGTTCTTC
clone_size: few; j_call: TRBJ1-1; v_call: TRBV6-5; d_call: .; cdr3_aa: CASSYSQASNTEAFF; cdr3_nt: TGTGCCAGCAGTTACTCCCAGGCATCGAACACTGAAGCTTTCTTT
clone_size: .; j_call: TRBJ1-2; v_call: TRBV21-1; d_call: .; cdr3_aa: CASSTTIDRVEDGYTF; cdr3_nt: TGTGCCAGCAGCACGACCATCGACAGGGTTGAGGATGGCTACACCTTC
clone_size: .; j_call: TRBJ2-2; v_call: TRBV4-1; d_call: TRBD2; cdr3_aa: CASSQRELAGGPTGELFF; cdr3_nt: TGCGCCAGCAGCCAGCGTGAACTAGCGGGGGGGCCTACCGGGGAGCTGTTTTTT
clone_size: .; j_call: TRBJ2-3; v_call: TRBV5-1; d_call: .; cdr3_aa: CASSFGGTDTQYF; cdr3_nt: TGCGCCAGCAGCTTCGGGGGCACAGATACGCAGTATTTT
clone_size: .; j_call: TRBJ2-2; v_call: TRBV29-1; d_call: .; cdr3_aa: CSVQTRTTTGELFF; cdr3_nt: TGCAGCGTCCAGACCAGGACAACCACCGGGGAGCTGTTTTTT
clone_size: .; j_call: TRBJ2-1; v_call: TRBV5-1; d_call: TRBD1; cdr3_aa: CASSLAGGFNEQFF; cdr3_nt: TGCGCCAGCAGCTTGGCAGGGGGATTTAATGAGCAGTTCTTC
clone_size: .; j_call: TRBJ2-1; v_call: TRBV13; d_call: .; cdr3_aa: CASSLWGPNNNEQFF; cdr3_nt: TGTGCCAGCAGCTTATGGGGGCCAAATAACAATGAGCAGTTCTTC
clone_size: .; j_call: TRBJ1-4; v_call: TRBV27; d_call: TRBD1; cdr3_aa: CASSSGQAGGDEKLFF; cdr3_nt: TGTGCCAGCAGTTCAGGACAGGCCGGAGGGGATGAAAAACTGTTTTTT
clone_size: .; j_call: TRBJ1-5; v_call: TRBV28; d_call: .; cdr3_aa: CASSLPQGNQPQHF; cdr3_nt: TGTGCCAGCAGTTTGCCACAGGGTAATCAGCCCCAGCATTTT
clone_size: .; j_call: TRBJ2-5; v_call: TRBV7-2; d_call: .; cdr3_aa: CASSLASRYQETQYF; cdr3_nt: TGTGCCAGCAGCTTAGCTTCGCGGTACCAAGAGACCCAGTACTTC
clone_size: .; j_call: TRBJ1-6; v_call: TRBV7-3; d_call: .; cdr3_aa: CASSLGVNNSPLHF; cdr3_nt: TGTGCCAGCAGCTTGGGAGTGAATAATTCACCCCTCCACTTT
clone_size: .; j_call: TRBJ2-5; v_call: TRBV30; d_call: .; cdr3_aa: CAWSVFGAAGETQYF; cdr3_nt: TGTGCCTGGAGTGTTTTCGGTGCCGCCGGGGAGACCCAGTACTTC
clone_size: .; j_call: TRBJ2-3; v_call: TRBV9; d_call: TRBD2; cdr3_aa: CASSPSGVYTDTQYF; cdr3_nt: TGTGCCAGCAGCCCTAGCGGGGTTTACACAGATACGCAGTATTTT
clone_size: .; j_call: TRBJ1-3; v_call: TRBV9; d_call: TRBD1; cdr3_aa: CASSFQDRVNTIYF; cdr3_nt: TGTGCCAGCAGCTTCCAGGACAGGGTAAACACCATATATTTT
clone_size: .; j_call: TRBJ1-5; v_call: TRBV19; d_call: TRBD1; cdr3_aa: CASRGQGESNQPQHF; cdr3_nt: TGTGCCAGCCGGGGACAGGGGGAGAGCAATCAGCCCCAGCATTTT
clone_size: .; j_call: TRBJ1-5; v_call: TRBV28; d_call: TRBD1; cdr3_aa: CASSLTRGLQPQHF; cdr3_nt: TGTGCCAGCAGTTTAACGAGGGGGCTTCAGCCCCAGCATTTT
clone_size: .; j_call: TRBJ1-2; v_call: TRBV5-1; d_call: .; cdr3_aa: CASSLVPGQNNYGYTF; cdr3_nt: TGCGCCAGCAGCTTGGTGCCGGGACAAAACAACTATGGCTACACCTTC
clone_size: .; j_call: TRBJ1-4; v_call: TRBV4-3; d_call: .; cdr3_aa: CASSQGGQFNEKLFF; cdr3_nt: TGCGCCAGCAGCCAAGGGGGGCAGTTTAACGAAAAACTGTTTTTT
clone_size: .; j_call: TRBJ2-2; v_call: TRBV7-8; d_call: TRBD2; cdr3_aa: CASSLGGGANTGELFF; cdr3_nt: TGTGCCAGCAGCCTTGGCGGGGGGGCGAACACCGGGGAGCTGTTTTTT
clone_size: .; j_call: TRBJ1-1; v_call: TRBV18; d_call: TRBD1; cdr3_aa: CASSLGQGDAAFF; cdr3_nt: TGTGCCAGCTCGCTGGGACAGGGTGATGCAGCTTTCTTT
clone_size: .; j_call: TRBJ2-3; v_call: TRBV4-3; d_call: .; cdr3_aa: CASSQDRTVSTDTQYF; cdr3_nt: TGCGCCAGCAGCCAAGATAGGACAGTTTCCACAGATACGCAGTATTTT
clone_size: .; j_call: TRBJ1-5; v_call: TRBV6-1; d_call: .; cdr3_aa: CASSEAQGNQPQHF; cdr3_nt: TGTGCCAGCAGTGAAGCCCAGGGCAATCAGCCCCAGCATTTT
clone_size: once; j_call: TRBJ1-5; v_call: TRBV18; d_call: .; cdr3_aa: CASSPPGGVDNQPQHF; cdr3_nt: TGTGCCAGCTCACCACCGGGGGGGGTAGACAATCAGCCCCAGCATTTT
clone_size: .; j_call: TRBJ1-5; v_call: TRBV2; d_call: .; cdr3_aa: CASSGQGNQPQHF; cdr3_nt: TGTGCCAGCAGTGGTCAGGGCAATCAGCCCCAGCATTTT
clone_size: once; j_call: TRBJ1-4; v_call: TRBV28; d_call: TRBD1; cdr3_aa: CASSTGTVDEKLFF; cdr3_nt: TGTGCCAGCAGCACCGGGACAGTGGACGAAAAACTGTTTTTT
clone_size: .; j_call: TRBJ2-5; v_call: TRBV28; d_call: .; cdr3_aa: CATSSQSQETQYF; cdr3_nt: TGTGCCACCTCTAGTCAGTCCCAAGAGACCCAGTACTTC
clone_size: .; j_call: TRBJ1-2; v_call: TRBV19; d_call: .; cdr3_aa: CASSLPRAYGYTF; cdr3_nt: TGTGCCAGTAGCCTACCCAGGGCCTATGGCTACACCTTC
clone_size: .; j_call: TRBJ1-1; v_call: TRBV14; d_call: .; cdr3_aa: CASSQDRNTEAFF; cdr3_nt: TGTGCCAGCAGCCAAGACAGGAACACTGAAGCTTTCTTT
clone_size: .; j_call: TRBJ1-6; v_call: TRBV15; d_call: .; cdr3_aa: CATSSPGEKVSPLHF; cdr3_nt: TGTGCCACCAGCAGTCCAGGGGAGAAAGTTTCACCCCTCCACTTT
clone_size: .; j_call: TRBJ1-2; v_call: TRBV30; d_call: TRBD1; cdr3_aa: CAWSAGGGYTF; cdr3_nt: TGTGCCTGGAGTGCAGGGGGCGGCTACACCTTC
clone_size: .; j_call: TRBJ2-2; v_call: TRBV7-3; d_call: .; cdr3_aa: CASSLNGVGLYANTGELFF; cdr3_nt: TGTGCCAGCAGCTTAAACGGTGTGGGGCTATACGCGAACACCGGGGAGCTGTTTTTT
clone_size: .; j_call: TRBJ1-2; v_call: TRBV6-6; d_call: .; cdr3_aa: CASSYPTANYGYTF; cdr3_nt: TGTGCCAGCAGTTACCCCACGGCTAACTATGGCTACACCTTC
clone_size: .; j_call: TRBJ1-3; v_call: TRBV9; d_call: .; cdr3_aa: CASSASTGNTIYF; cdr3_nt: TGTGCCAGCAGCGCTAGTACTGGAAACACCATATATTTT
clone_size: .; j_call: TRBJ2-3; v_call: TRBV19; d_call: TRBD1; cdr3_aa: CASRTGSPPDTQYF; cdr3_nt: TGTGCCAGTAGGACAGGGTCTCCTCCAGATACGCAGTATTTT
clone_size: .; j_call: TRBJ2-3; v_call: TRBV28; d_call: TRBD1; cdr3_aa: CASSSRQGGTDTQYF; cdr3_nt: TGTGCCAGCAGTTCACGACAGGGGGGCACAGATACGCAGTATTTT
clone_size: few; j_call: TRBJ1-4; v_call: TRBV19; d_call: TRBD1; cdr3_aa: CASSVSGTGEEEKLFF; cdr3_nt: TGTGCCAGTAGTGTCTCCGGGACAGGGGAGGAGGAAAAACTGTTTTTT
clone_size: .; j_call: TRBJ1-2; v_call: TRBV11-2; d_call: .; cdr3_aa: CASSLGQGIDGYTF; cdr3_nt: TGTGCCAGCAGCTTAGGGCAGGGGATTGATGGCTACACCTTC
clone_size: .; j_call: TRBJ2-5; v_call: TRBV6-5; d_call: .; cdr3_aa: CASSYKKTQYF; cdr3_nt: TGTGCCAGCAGTTATAAAAAGACCCAGTACTTC
clone_size: .; j_call: TRBJ1-2; v_call: TRBV28; d_call: .; cdr3_aa: CASSFQQGGGYGYTF; cdr3_nt: TGTGCCAGCAGTTTCCAACAGGGTGGGGGCTATGGCTACACCTTC
clone_size: .; j_call: TRBJ2-2; v_call: TRBV6-1; d_call: .; cdr3_aa: CASSLGGTGELFF; cdr3_nt: TGTGCCAGCAGTTTAGGGGGAACCGGGGAGCTGTTTTTT
clone_size: .; j_call: TRBJ2-3; v_call: TRBV6-4; d_call: TRBD1; cdr3_aa: CASSDSPGQGADTQYF; cdr3_nt: TGTGCCAGCAGTGACTCGCCGGGACAGGGGGCAGATACGCAGTATTTT
clone_size: .; j_call: TRBJ2-3; v_call: TRBV7-2; d_call: TRBD2; cdr3_aa: CASSLLGGSTDTQYF; cdr3_nt: TGTGCCAGCAGCTTACTCGGGGGGAGCACAGATACGCAGTATTTT
clone_size: .; j_call: TRBJ2-5; v_call: TRBV4-1; d_call: TRBD1; cdr3_aa: CASSQGKDRGFQETQYF; cdr3_nt: TGCGCCAGCAGCCAAGGGAAGGACAGGGGATTCCAAGAGACCCAGTACTTC
clone_size: .; j_call: TRBJ2-1; v_call: TRBV28; d_call: .; cdr3_aa: CASSSYRSPNYNEQFF; cdr3_nt: TGTGCCAGCAGTTCGTATCGTAGCCCTAATTACAATGAGCAGTTCTTC
clone_size: .; j_call: TRBJ1-6; v_call: TRBV7-6; d_call: TRBD1; cdr3_aa: CASSLGGTGTDSPLHF; cdr3_nt: TGTGCCAGCAGCTTAGGAGGGACAGGGACGGATTCACCCCTCCACTTT
clone_size: .; j_call: TRBJ2-3; v_call: TRBV7-9; d_call: TRBD2; cdr3_aa: CASSSRIAGGGKSTDTQYF; cdr3_nt: TGTGCCAGCAGCTCCCGTATTGCTGGCGGGGGGAAAAGCACAGATACGCAGTATTTT
clone_size: .; j_call: TRBJ1-4; v_call: TRBV5-1; d_call: TRBD1; cdr3_aa: CASSLAGQDEKLFF; cdr3_nt: TGCGCCAGCAGCTTGGCCGGACAGGATGAAAAACTGTTTTTT
clone_size: .; j_call: TRBJ2-5; v_call: TRBV11-2; d_call: TRBD2; cdr3_aa: CASSQRVLLALQETQYF; cdr3_nt: TGTGCCAGCAGCCAGCGGGTCTTACTAGCGCTACAAGAGACCCAGTACTTC
clone_size: once; j_call: TRBJ1-3; v_call: TRBV6-1; d_call: .; cdr3_aa: CASTRDIGEGNTIYF; cdr3_nt: TGTGCCAGCACCCGCGATATAGGGGAAGGAAACACCATATATTTT
clone_size: .; j_call: TRBJ2-5; v_call: TRBV6-6; d_call: .; cdr3_aa: CASNVLGRTGQETQYF; cdr3_nt: TGTGCCAGCAATGTGTTGGGGCGAACCGGCCAAGAGACCCAGTACTTC
clone_size: .; j_call: TRBJ1-5; v_call: TRBV28; d_call: .; cdr3_aa: CASKGAGPLGPQHF; cdr3_nt: TGTGCCAGCAAAGGTGCAGGGCCCTTGGGGCCCCAGCATTTT